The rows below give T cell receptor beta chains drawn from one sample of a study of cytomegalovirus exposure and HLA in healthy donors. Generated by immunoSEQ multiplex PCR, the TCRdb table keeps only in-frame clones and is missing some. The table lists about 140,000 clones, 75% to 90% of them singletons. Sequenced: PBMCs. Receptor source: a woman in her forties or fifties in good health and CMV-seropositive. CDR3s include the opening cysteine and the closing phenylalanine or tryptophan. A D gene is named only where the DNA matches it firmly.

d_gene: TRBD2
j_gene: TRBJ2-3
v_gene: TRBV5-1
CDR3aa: CASSASGRATDTQYF
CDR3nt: TGCGCCAGCAGCGCTAGCGGGAGGGCCACAGATACGCAGTATTTT

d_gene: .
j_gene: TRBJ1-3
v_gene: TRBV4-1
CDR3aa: CASSQDREAGNTIYF
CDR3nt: TGCGCCAGCAGCCAAGACAGGGAGGCGGGAAACACCATATATTTT

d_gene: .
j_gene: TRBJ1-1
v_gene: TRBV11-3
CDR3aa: CASSLDGIRGTEAFF
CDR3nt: TGTGCCAGCAGCTTAGATGGTATCAGGGGCACTGAAGCTTTCTTT

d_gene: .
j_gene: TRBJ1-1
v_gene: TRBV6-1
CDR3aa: CASSRDWINTEAFF
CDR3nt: TGTGCCAGCAGTCGGGACTGGATAAACACTGAAGCTTTCTTT

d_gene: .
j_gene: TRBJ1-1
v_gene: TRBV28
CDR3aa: CASSSGGRIGAFF
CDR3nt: TGTGCCAGCAGTTCGGGGGGGCGCATAGGAGCTTTCTTT

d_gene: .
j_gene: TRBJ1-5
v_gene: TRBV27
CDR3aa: CASSPRPGRGSNQPQHF
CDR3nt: TGTGCCAGCAGTCCCCGTCCGGGACGGGGGTCCAATCAGCCCCAGCATTTT

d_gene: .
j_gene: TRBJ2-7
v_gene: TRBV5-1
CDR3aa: CASSEPVSYEQYF
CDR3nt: TGCGCCAGCAGCGAACCGGTCTCCTACGAGCAGTACTTC

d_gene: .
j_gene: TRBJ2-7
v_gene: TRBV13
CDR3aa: CASSLEQQGSYEQYF
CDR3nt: TGTGCCAGCAGCTTGGAACAACAGGGAAGCTACGAGCAGTACTTC

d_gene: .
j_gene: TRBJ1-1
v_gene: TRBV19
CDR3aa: CASNPGAGSERAEAFF
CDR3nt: TGTGCCAGTAACCCCGGAGCAGGGTCGGAAAGAGCTGAAGCTTTCTTT

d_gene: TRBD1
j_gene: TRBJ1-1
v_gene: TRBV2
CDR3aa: CASSDLGQGGKKAFF
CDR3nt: TGTGCCAGCAGTGATTTAGGACAGGGAGGAAAAAAAGCTTTCTTT

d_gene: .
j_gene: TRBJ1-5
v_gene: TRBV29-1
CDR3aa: CSVETDSNQPQHF
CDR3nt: TGCAGCGTCGAAACAGATAGCAATCAGCCCCAGCATTTT

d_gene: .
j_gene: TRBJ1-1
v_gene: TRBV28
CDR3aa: CASSLLYSQVEAFF
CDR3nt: TGTGCCAGCAGTCTCCTATATTCTCAGGTTGAAGCTTTCTTT

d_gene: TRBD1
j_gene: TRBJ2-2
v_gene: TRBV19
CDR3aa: CASSGGQGAGTGELFF
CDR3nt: TGTGCCAGTAGTGGGGGACAGGGGGCCGGTACCGGGGAGCTGTTTTTT

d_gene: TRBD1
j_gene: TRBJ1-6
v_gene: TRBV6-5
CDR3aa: CASMSQGARSPLHF
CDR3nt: TGTGCCAGCATGAGTCAGGGGGCGAGATCACCCCTCCACTTT

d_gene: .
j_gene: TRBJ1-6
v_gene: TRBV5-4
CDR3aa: CASSLGAGPPNSPLHF
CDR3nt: TGTGCCAGCAGCTTGGGGGCAGGCCCCCCGAATTCACCCCTCCACTTT

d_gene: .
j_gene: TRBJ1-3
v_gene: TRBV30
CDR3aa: CAWSPGRAGNTIYF
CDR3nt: TGTGCCTGGAGCCCCGGCCGGGCGGGGAACACCATATATTTT